Below are 10 T cell receptor beta chains sequenced from a single sample in a study of blood T cell repertoires in COVID-19. Clones were read by immunoSEQ multiplex PCR, and TCRdb kept only the in-frame ones, dropping some. The sample has approximately 500,000 clones, over 75% seen once; the top ten hold 3.2%. Sequencing input: peripheral blood. These receptors came from a human donor in a cohort sampled during active COVID-19.

The CDR3 sequence: CASSQTDSANSPLHF. The CDR3 coding sequence is TGTGCCAGCTCCCAAACCGACAGCGCTAATTCACCCCTCCACTTT. V usage is TRBV18 and J usage is TRBJ1-6, with a weak D call TRBD1 (5 bases). V gave up 6 bases and J gave up 6 bases, with 15 bases separating them. Germline assignment: CDR1 KGHSH and CDR2 LQKENI. This CDR3 spans 15 amino acids.

This clone was seen only once. This chain uses TRBV19 with TRBJ1-3, with a weak D call TRBD1 (6 bases). The length of the CDR3 is 13 residues. Germline assignment: CDR1 LNHDA and CDR2 SQIVND (reference sequence). V gave up 7 bases and J gave up 2 bases, with 9 bases separating them. As DNA, the CDR3 is TGTGCCAGTACAGGGGTGGCTGGAAACACCATATATTTT. As protein: CASTGVAGNTIYF.

CDR3 loop: CASRQHETASSEAFF. The CDR3 DNA follows: TGTGCCAGCAGGCAACACGAGACAGCGAGCTCTGAAGCTTTCTTT. The chain has TRBV6-5 and TRBJ1-1, with TRBD1 as a possible D gene (5 bases). The CDR3 spans 15 residues. Germline V gene data show CDR1 as MNHEY and CDR2 as SVGAGI. V gave up 6 bases and J gave up 6 bases, with 20 bases separating them.

The chain links TRBV5-4 to TRBJ2-7; D is possibly TRBD1 (5 bases). Trimming removed 1 base at V and 3 bases at J, with 11 bases between. Germline CDR1 and CDR2: SGHNT and YYREEE (reference sequence). The CDR3 has 14 residues. The DNA for the CDR3 is TGTGCCAGCAGCTTGTGGGGCAGCTACTACGAGCAGTACTTC. This codes for CASSLWGSYYEQYF.

This chain connects TRBV10-3 to TRBJ1-5; D is uncertain. Germline V gene data show CDR1 as ENHRY and CDR2 as SYGVKD. The CDR3 loop spans 14 amino acids. V was cut by 6 bases and J by 1 base, with 10 bases left in between. CDR3 sequence: CAISAAGSNQPQHF. The CDR3 DNA is TGTGCCATCAGCGCGGCGGGGAGCAATCAGCCCCAGCATTTT.

This clone was recorded at least ten times. The J gene is TRBJ1-1, the V gene TRBV12-3 or TRBV12-4, with unresolved D. The ends were cut back, 3 bases at V and 4 bases at J, with 9 bases in the middle. The CDR3 extends over 13 amino acids. CDR3 coding DNA: TGTGCCAGCAGTTTTGGGAGCGGCACTGAAGCTTTCTTT. Translation gives CASSFGSGTEAFF.

This clone was counted a few times. Other DNA sequences of this sample code for an identical CDR3. The V and J genes are TRBV6-1 and TRBJ1-4, with D perhaps matching TRBD1 (5 bases). This CDR3 region has 14 residues. Germline assignment: CDR1 MNHNS and CDR2 SASEGT. Trimming took 3 bases from V and 7 from J, leaving 12 bases between them. The CDR3 coding sequence is TGTGCCAGCAGTGAGGGGGGTTTGGGTGAAAAACTGTTTTTT. It translates to CASSEGGLGEKLFF.

As for this clone: Distinct nucleotide sequences in the sample also encode this CDR3. The chain couples TRBV5-4 to TRBJ2-1, with TRBD2 matching over 8 bases. The length of the CDR3 is 14 residues. V lost 1 base, J lost 5 bases, and 2 bases stayed unmatched. Germline V gives CDR1 SGHNT, CDR2 YYREEE (reference sequence). As DNA, the CDR3 is TGTGCCAGCAGCTTGACACTAGCGGACAATGAGCAGTTCTTC. Amino acids: CASSLTLADNEQFF.

The rearrangement uses TRBV6-6 and TRBJ1-4; perhaps TRBD1 as D (6 bases). The V gene's germline CDR1 is MNHNY and CDR2 SVGAGI (reference sequence). The V end lost 2 bases, the J end lost 6 bases, and 10 bases lay between the germline ends. The CDR3 contains 14 residues. CDR3 loop: CASSYVAGDEKLFF. CDR3 DNA sequence: TGTGCCAGCAGTTACGTGGCAGGGGATGAAAAACTGTTTTTT.

This clone was counted a single time. The gene calls are TRBV5-6 and TRBJ2-4, with D possibly matching TRBD2 (5 bases). Trimming took off 0 bases at V and 3 bases at J, with 16 bases between the two ends. Germline V gives CDR1 SGHDT, CDR2 YYEEEE. This CDR3 has 17 amino acids. CDR3 sequence: CASSLGPGRWGKNIQYF. DNA for the CDR3: TGTGCCAGCAGCTTGGGCCCGGGAAGGTGGGGCAAAAACATTCAGTACTTC.